These T cell receptor beta chains were read from a single sample in a study of identical twins. TCRdb itself ran the 5' RACE reads through MiXCR, one entry per CDR3 protein. The sample carries 250,000 or so distinct CDR3 sequences, approximately 11% recorded once. Another study also made use of these data, one on yellow fever vaccine responses in identical twins.

Sequenced: memory (CD45RO+) T cells sorted from blood. These receptors were taken from a young woman in good health. The CDR3 runs from the conserved cysteine through the conserved F or W. A D gene is named only where the DNA matches it firmly. The listing skips clone size in some rows; elsewhere it reads once, few, many or a size class.

d_call	clone_size	v_call	j_call	cdr3_aa	cdr3_nt
.	few	TRBV10-3	TRBJ1-5	CAISPGEQPQHF	TGTGCCATCAGTCCAGGGGAACAGCCCCAGCATTTT
.	few	TRBV6-6	TRBJ1-1	CASRLSGTEAFF	TGTGCCAGCAGGCTGTCGGGCACTGAAGCTTTCTTT
.	.	TRBV7-8	TRBJ2-1	CASSSWTDLNEQFF	TGTGCCAGCAGCTCCTGGACAGATTTGAATGAGCAGTTCTTC
TRBD2	few	TRBV30	TRBJ2-4	CAWSTPGTSVIQYF	TGTGCCTGGAGTACCCCCGGGACTAGTGTCATTCAGTACTTC
.	few	TRBV20-1	TRBJ2-4	CSARESAAKNIQYF	TGCAGTGCTAGAGAGTCCGCAGCCAAAAACATTCAGTACTTC
.	few	TRBV14	TRBJ2-1	CASSQAGKSYNEQFF	TGTGCCAGCAGCCAGGCGGGAAAATCATACAATGAGCAGTTCTTC
.	few	TRBV12-3/TRBV12-4	TRBJ2-5	CASSLRRDTYQETQYF	TGTGCCAGCAGTTTAAGGCGGGACACGTACCAAGAGACCCAGTACTTC
TRBD2	.	TRBV20-1	TRBJ2-1	CSPTSGGAAEQFF	TGCAGCCCTACTAGCGGGGGGGCAGCCGAGCAGTTCTTC
TRBD1	few	TRBV29-1	TRBJ2-1	CSVDWDRDNEQFF	TGCAGCGTTGATTGGGACAGGGACAATGAGCAGTTCTTC
.	few	TRBV6-2/TRBV6-3	TRBJ2-6	CASSRAAGANVLTF	TGTGCCAGCAGCAGGGCGGCTGGGGCCAACGTCCTGACTTTC
.	few	TRBV20-1	TRBJ2-1	CSARGASGFAEQFF	TGCAGTGCTCGGGGAGCTTCGGGATTTGCTGAGCAGTTCTTC
TRBD1	.	TRBV6-1	TRBJ2-5	CASSVTGQPLQETQYF	TGTGCCAGCAGTGTAACGGGACAGCCACTCCAAGAGACCCAGTACTTC
TRBD2	few	TRBV12-3/TRBV12-4	TRBJ2-2	CASRASGSVTGELFF	TGTGCCAGCAGGGCAAGCGGGAGTGTCACCGGGGAGCTGTTTTTT
.	few	TRBV9	TRBJ2-2	CASTPEGPGELFF	TGTGCCAGCACCCCGGAAGGTCCCGGGGAGCTGTTTTTT
.	.	TRBV29-1	TRBJ2-1	CSAQRGLRNNEQFF	TGCAGCGCCCAGAGGGGCCTAAGGAACAATGAGCAGTTCTTC
.	many	TRBV4-1	TRBJ2-6	CASSPGANVLTF	TGCGCCAGCAGCCCGGGGGCCAACGTCCTGACTTTC
TRBD1	.	TRBV6-2/TRBV6-3	TRBJ2-6	CASRSRGTGTSGANVLTF	TGTGCCAGCAGAAGTAGGGGGACAGGAACCTCTGGGGCCAACGTCCTGACTTTC
.	many	TRBV12-3/TRBV12-4	TRBJ2-3	CASSPSRRTDTQYF	TGTGCCAGCAGTCCTAGCCGCCGGACAGATACGCAGTATTTT
.	.	TRBV23-1	TRBJ1-2	CASSQSGTYGYTF	TGCGCCAGCAGTCAATCTGGCACCTATGGCTACACCTTC
TRBD2	many	TRBV24-1	TRBJ2-4	CATSGTSGNIQYF	TGTGCCACCTCCGGGACTAGCGGGAACATTCAGTACTTC
TRBD2	few	TRBV6-1	TRBJ2-2	CASRGLAITGELFF	TGTGCCAGCAGGGGACTAGCCATCACCGGGGAGCTGTTTTTT
.	.	TRBV2	TRBJ2-4	CASSPLENIQYF	TGTGCCAGCAGTCCCTTAGAAAACATTCAGTACTTC
.	.	TRBV12-3/TRBV12-4	TRBJ2-3	CASRLGQIFTDTQYF	TGTGCCAGCAGATTAGGACAAATATTCACAGATACGCAGTATTTT
TRBD2	.	TRBV6-5	TRBJ2-7	CASSWRLAGVYEQYF	TGTGCCAGCAGTTGGAGACTAGCGGGAGTGTACGAGCAGTACTTC
.	few	TRBV6-2/TRBV6-3	TRBJ2-5	CASSYTNRGGRRQYF	TGTGCCAGCAGCTACACCAACCGCGGCGGACGAAGGCAGTACTTC
TRBD1	.	TRBV7-6	TRBJ2-7	CASSVWDSGEQYF	TGTGCCAGCAGCGTATGGGACAGTGGCGAGCAGTACTTC
.	few	TRBV5-1	TRBJ2-5	CASSPRGVETQYF	TGCGCCAGCAGCCCCCGAGGTGTGGAGACCCAGTACTTC
.	many	TRBV25-1	TRBJ1-1	CASSDAGKTEAFF	TGTGCCAGCAGTGATGCGGGGAAGACTGAAGCTTTCTTT
.	few	TRBV29-1	TRBJ2-3	CSARFGNTQYF	TGCAGCGCCCGGTTTGGGAATACGCAGTATTTT
TRBD1	.	TRBV5-1	TRBJ2-5	CASSQTGSYQETQYF	TGCGCCAGCAGCCAGACAGGGTCATACCAAGAGACCCAGTACTTC
.	many	TRBV2	TRBJ1-1	CASSVMQNTEAFF	TGTGCCAGCAGTGTAATGCAGAACACTGAAGCTTTCTTT
.	.	TRBV21-1	TRBJ2-2	CASSKGGAREGRNGELFF	TGTGCCAGCAGCAAAGGAGGGGCGCGGGAGGGCCGTAACGGGGAGCTGTTTTTT
TRBD2	.	TRBV19	TRBJ2-3	CASSNLAGAADTQYF	TGTGCCAGTAGTAATCTAGCGGGAGCCGCAGATACGCAGTATTTT
.	.	TRBV6-1	TRBJ1-1	CASSPLTGNTEAFF	TGTGCCAGCAGTCCCCTGACAGGGAACACTGAAGCTTTCTTT
TRBD1	.	TRBV20-1	TRBJ2-3	CSAPDRESTDTQYF	TGCAGTGCTCCGGACAGGGAAAGCACAGATACGCAGTATTTT
TRBD1	many	TRBV5-1	TRBJ2-2	CASSLGQGMNTGELFF	TGCGCCAGCAGCTTGGGACAGGGAATGAACACCGGGGAGCTGTTTTTT
.	.	TRBV7-8	TRBJ1-1	CASSLGEGTEAFF	TGTGCCAGCAGCTTAGGGGAGGGCACTGAAGCTTTCTTT
.	.	TRBV7-9	TRBJ2-2	CASSSLGVHTGELFF	TGTGCCAGCAGCTCCCTTGGGGTGCACACCGGGGAGCTGTTTTTT
TRBD2	many	TRBV12-3/TRBV12-4	TRBJ2-1	CASSAGGTDNEQFF	TGTGCCAGCAGTGCGGGGGGGACGGACAATGAGCAGTTCTTC